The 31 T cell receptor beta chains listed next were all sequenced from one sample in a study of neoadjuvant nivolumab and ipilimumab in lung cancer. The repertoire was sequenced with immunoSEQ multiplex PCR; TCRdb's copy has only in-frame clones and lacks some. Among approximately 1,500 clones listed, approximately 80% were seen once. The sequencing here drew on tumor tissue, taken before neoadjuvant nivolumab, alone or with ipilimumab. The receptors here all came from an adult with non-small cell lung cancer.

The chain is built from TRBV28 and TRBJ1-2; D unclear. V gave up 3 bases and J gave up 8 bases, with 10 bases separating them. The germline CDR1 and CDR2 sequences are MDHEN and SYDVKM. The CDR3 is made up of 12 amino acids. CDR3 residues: CASSFPYGGYTF. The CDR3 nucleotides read TGTGCCAGCAGTTTTCCGTACGGCGGCTACACCTTC.

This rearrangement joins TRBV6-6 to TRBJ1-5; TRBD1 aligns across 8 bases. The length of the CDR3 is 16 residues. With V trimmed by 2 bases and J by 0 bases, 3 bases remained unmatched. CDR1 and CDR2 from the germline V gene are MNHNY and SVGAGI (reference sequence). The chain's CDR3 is CASSYLGQGSNQPQHF. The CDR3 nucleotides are TGTGCCAGCAGTTACCTTGGACAGGGTAGCAATCAGCCCCAGCATTTT.

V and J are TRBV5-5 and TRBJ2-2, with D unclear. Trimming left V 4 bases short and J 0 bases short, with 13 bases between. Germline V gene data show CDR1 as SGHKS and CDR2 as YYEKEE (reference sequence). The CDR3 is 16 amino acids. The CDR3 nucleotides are TGTGCCAGCAGCCCCACGTCGGTCGCGAACACCGGGGAGCTGTTTTTT. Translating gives CASSPTSVANTGELFF.

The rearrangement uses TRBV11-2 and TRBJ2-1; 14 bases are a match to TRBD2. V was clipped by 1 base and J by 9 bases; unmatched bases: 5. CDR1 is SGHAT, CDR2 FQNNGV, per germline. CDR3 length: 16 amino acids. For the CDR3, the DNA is TGTGCCAGCAGCTTAGGGACTAGCGGGGGGAGCGGTGAGCAGTTCTTC. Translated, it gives CASSLGTSGGSGEQFF.

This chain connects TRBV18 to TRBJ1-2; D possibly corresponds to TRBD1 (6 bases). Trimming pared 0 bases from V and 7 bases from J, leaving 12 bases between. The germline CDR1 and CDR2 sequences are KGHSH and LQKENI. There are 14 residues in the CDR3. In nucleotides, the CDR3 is TGTGCCAGCTCACCACCGGGGGCAGCTGCTGGCTACACCTTC. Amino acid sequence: CASSPPGAAAGYTF.

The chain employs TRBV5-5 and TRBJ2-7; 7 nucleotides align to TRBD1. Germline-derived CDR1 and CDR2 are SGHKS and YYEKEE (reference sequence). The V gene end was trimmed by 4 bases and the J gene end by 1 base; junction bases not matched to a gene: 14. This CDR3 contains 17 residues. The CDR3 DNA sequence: TGTGCCAGCAGCCAACCCGAGGACAGGCCAACTTCCTACGAGCAGTACTTC. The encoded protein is CASSQPEDRPTSYEQYF.

The CDR3, as DNA: TGTGCCAGCAGCTTGCCAGGGGTAGCGGGGGTCACGGATACGCAGTATTTT. Encoded protein: CASSLPGVAGVTDTQYF. V usage is TRBV5-4 and J usage is TRBJ2-3; 9 nucleotides match TRBD2. CDR1 and CDR2 from the germline V gene are SGHNT and YYREEE (reference sequence). The CDR3 sequence is 17 residues long. The J segment lost 6 bases and the V segment lost 1 base, leaving 12 bases of the junction unmatched.

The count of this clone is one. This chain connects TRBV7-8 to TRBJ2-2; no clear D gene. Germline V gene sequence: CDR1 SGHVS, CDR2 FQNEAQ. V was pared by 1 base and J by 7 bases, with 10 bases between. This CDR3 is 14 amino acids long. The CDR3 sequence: CASSLGEKVGELFF. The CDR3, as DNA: TGTGCCAGCAGCTTAGGAGAAAAGGTCGGGGAGCTGTTTTTT.

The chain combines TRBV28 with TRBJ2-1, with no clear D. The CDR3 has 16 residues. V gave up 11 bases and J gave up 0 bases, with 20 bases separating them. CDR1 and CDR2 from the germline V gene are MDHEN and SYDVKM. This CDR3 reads CAAMGNLKSSYNEQFF. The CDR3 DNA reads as TGTGCCGCCATGGGTAACCTCAAAAGCTCCTACAATGAGCAGTTCTTC.

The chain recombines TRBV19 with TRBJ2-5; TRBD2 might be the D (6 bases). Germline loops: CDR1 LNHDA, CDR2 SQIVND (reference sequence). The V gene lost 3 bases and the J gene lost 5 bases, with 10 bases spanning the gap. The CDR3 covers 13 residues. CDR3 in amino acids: CASSIGSWETQYF. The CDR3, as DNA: TGTGCCAGTAGTATCGGGAGTTGGGAGACCCAGTACTTC.

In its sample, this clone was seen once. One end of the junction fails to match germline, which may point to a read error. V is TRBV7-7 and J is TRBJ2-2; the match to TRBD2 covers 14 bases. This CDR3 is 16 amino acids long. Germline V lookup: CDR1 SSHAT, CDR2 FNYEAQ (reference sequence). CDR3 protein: CASSFGTSGRSGELSF. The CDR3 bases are TGTGCCAGCAGCTTCGGGACTAGCGGGAGAAGTGGGGAGCTGTCTTTT.

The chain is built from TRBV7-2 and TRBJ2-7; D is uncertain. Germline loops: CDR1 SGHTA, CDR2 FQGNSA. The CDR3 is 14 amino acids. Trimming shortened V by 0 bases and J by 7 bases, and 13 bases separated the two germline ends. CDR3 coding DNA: TGTGCCAGCAGCTTAGCAGGCTTCAAGAGGGAGCAGTACTTC. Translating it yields CASSLAGFKREQYF.

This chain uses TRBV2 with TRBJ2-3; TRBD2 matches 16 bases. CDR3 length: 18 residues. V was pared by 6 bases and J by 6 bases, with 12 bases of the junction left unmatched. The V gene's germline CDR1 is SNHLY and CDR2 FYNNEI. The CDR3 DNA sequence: TGTGCCAGCAGCCGAGTCCCGGGACTAGCGGGAGGGTTGGATACGCAGTATTTT. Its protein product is CASSRVPGLAGGLDTQYF.

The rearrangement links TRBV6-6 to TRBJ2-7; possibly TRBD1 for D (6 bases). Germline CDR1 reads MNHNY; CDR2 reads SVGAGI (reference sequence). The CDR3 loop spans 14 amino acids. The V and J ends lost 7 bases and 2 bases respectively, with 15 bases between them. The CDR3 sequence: CASTMNRVPYEQYF. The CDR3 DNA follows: TGTGCCAGCACCATGAACAGGGTCCCCTACGAGCAGTACTTC.

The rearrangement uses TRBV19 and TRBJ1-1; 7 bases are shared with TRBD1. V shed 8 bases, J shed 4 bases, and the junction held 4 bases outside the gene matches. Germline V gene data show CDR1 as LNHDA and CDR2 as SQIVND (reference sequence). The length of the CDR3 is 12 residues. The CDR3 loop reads CASSTGITEAFF. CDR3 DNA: TGTGCCAGTTCGACAGGGATCACTGAAGCTTTCTTT.

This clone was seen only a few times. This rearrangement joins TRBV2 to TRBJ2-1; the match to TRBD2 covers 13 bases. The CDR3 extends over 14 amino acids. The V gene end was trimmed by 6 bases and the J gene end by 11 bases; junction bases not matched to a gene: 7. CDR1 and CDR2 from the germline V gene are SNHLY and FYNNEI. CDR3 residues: CASRGGLAGAQQFF. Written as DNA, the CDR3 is TGTGCCAGCAGAGGTGGACTAGCGGGAGCCCAGCAGTTCTTC.

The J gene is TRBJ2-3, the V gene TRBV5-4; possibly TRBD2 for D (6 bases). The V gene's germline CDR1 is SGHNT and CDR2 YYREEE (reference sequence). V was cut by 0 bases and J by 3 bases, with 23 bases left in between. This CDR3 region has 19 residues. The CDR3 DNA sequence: TGTGCCAGCAGCTTGGGAGGGGCTATCGGGAGTGGGGTAACAGATACGCAGTATTTT. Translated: CASSLGGAIGSGVTDTQYF.

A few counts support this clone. CDR3 sequence (DNA): TGCGCCAGCAGGCCACAGGGGGATGGTAGCGCAGATACGCAGTATTTT. Protein sequence: CASRPQGDGSADTQYF. The chain links TRBV5-1 to TRBJ2-3; 8 nucleotides match TRBD1. Germline V gene data show CDR1 as SGHRS and CDR2 as YFSETQ. V trimming: 5 bases; J trimming: 4 bases; junction bases outside the gene matches: 12. There are 16 residues in the CDR3.

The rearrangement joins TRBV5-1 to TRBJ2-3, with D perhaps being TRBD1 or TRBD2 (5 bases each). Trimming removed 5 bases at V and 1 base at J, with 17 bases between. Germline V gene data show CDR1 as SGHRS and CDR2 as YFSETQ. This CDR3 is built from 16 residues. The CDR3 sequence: CASSPLHQGGTDTQYF. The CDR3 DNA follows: TGCGCCAGCAGTCCGCTTCATCAGGGAGGCACAGATACGCAGTATTTT.

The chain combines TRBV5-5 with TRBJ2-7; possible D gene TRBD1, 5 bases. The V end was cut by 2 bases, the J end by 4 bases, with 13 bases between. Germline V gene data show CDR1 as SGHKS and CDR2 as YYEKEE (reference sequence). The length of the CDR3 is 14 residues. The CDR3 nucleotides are TGTGCCAGCAGCTTCGCCCTGGCAGGGTACGAGCAGTACTTC. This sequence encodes CASSFALAGYEQYF. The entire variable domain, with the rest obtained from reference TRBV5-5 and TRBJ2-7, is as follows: DAGVTQSPTHLIKTRGQQVTLRCSPISGHKSVSWYQQVLGQGPQFIFQYYEKEERGRGNFPDRFSARQFPNYSSELNVNALLLGDSALYLCASSFALAGYEQYFGPGTRLTVT.

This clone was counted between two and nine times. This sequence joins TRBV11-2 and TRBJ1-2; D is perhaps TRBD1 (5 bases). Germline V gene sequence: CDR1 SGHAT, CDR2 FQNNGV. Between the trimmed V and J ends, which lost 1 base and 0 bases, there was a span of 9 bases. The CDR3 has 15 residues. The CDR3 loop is CASSLGPQANYGYTF. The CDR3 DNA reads TGTGCCAGCAGCTTAGGACCACAGGCTAACTATGGCTACACCTTC.

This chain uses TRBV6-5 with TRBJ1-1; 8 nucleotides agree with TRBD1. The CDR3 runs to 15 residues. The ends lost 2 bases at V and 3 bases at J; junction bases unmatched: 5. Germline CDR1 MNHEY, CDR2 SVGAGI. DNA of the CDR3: TGTGCCAGCAGTTACACGACAGGGGAGGACACTGAAGCTTTCTTT. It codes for CASSYTTGEDTEAFF.

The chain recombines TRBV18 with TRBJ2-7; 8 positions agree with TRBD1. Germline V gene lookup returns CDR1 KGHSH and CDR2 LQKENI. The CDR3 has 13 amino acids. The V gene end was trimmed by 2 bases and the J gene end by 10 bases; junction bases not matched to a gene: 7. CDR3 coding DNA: TGTGCCAGCTCACCAGTCGTAGGACAGGGACAGTACTTC. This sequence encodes CASSPVVGQGQYF.

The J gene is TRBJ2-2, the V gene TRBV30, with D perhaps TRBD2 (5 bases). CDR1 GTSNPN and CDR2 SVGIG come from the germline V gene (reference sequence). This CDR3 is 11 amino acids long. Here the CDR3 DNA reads TGTACCTACGAGGGTGCCGGGGAGCTGTTTTTT. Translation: CTYEGAGELFF.

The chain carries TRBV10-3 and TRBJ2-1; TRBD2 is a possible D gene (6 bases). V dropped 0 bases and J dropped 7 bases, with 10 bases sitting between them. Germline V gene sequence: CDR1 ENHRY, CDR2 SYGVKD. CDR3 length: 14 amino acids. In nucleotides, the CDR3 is TGTGCCATCAGTGAGTCGAGCGGGTCTAATGAGCAGTTCTTC. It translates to CAISESSGSNEQFF.

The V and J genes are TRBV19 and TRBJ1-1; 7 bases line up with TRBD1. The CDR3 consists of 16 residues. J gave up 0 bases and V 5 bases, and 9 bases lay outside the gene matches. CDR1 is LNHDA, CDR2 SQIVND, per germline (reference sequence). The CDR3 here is CASSPGQDRLNTEAFF. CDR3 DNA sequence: TGTGCCAGTAGTCCAGGGCAGGACAGGCTGAACACTGAAGCTTTCTTT. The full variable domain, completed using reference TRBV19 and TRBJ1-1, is DGGITQSPKYLFRKEGQNVTLSCEQNLNHDAMYWYRQDPGQGLRLIYYSQIVNDFQKGDIAEGYSVSREKKESFPLTVTSAQKNPTAFYLCASSPGQDRLNTEAFFGQGTRLTVV.

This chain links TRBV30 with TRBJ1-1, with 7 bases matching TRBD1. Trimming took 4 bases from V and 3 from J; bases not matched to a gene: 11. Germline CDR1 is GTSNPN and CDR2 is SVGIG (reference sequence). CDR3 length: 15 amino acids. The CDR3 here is CAWNRQGRAYTEAFF. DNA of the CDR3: TGTGCCTGGAATAGACAGGGACGGGCCTACACTGAAGCTTTCTTT.

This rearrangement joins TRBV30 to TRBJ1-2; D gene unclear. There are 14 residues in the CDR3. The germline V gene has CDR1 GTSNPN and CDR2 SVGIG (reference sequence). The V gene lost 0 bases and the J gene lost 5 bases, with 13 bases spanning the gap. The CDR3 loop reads CAWSVPIARYGYTF. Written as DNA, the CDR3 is TGTGCCTGGAGTGTACCCATCGCTAGGTATGGCTACACCTTC.

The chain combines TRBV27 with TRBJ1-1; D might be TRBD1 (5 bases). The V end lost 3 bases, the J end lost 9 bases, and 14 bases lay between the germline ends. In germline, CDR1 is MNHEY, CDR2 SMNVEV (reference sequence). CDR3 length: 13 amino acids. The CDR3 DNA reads TGTGCCAGCAGTTTTATCGGGACCCCACAAGCTTTCTTT. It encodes CASSFIGTPQAFF.

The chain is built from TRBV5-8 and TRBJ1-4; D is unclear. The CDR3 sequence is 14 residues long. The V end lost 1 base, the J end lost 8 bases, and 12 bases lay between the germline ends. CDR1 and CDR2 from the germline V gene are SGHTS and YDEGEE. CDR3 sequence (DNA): TGTGCCAGCAGCTTGACTGGTGTCGGCGAAAAACTGTTTTTT. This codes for CASSLTGVGEKLFF. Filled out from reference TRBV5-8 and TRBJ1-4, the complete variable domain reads EAGVTQSPTHLIKTRGQQATLRCSPISGHTSVYWYQQALGLGLQFLLWYDEGEERNRGNFPPRFSGRQFPNYSSELNVNALELEDSALYLCASSLTGVGEKLFFGSGTQLSVL.

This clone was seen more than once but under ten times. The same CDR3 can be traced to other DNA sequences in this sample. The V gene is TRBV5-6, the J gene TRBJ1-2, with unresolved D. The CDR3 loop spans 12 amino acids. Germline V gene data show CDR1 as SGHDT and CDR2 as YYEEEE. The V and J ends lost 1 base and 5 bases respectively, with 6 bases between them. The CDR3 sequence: CASSLFGYGYTF. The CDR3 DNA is TGTGCCAGCAGCTTGTTTGGGTATGGCTACACCTTC.